Below are 13 T cell receptor beta chains sequenced from a single sample in a study of human T cells and chemical hapten exposure. TCRdb itself ran the RACE reads through MiXCR, one entry per CDR3 protein. The repertoire consists of some 53,000 distinct CDR3 sequences, with 9.5% to 11% occurring once and the leading ten covering approximately 1.8%. Described time point: patch test 1, 2 weeks after DPC sensitization. Specified treatment: therapeutic diphenylcyclopropenone sensitization with weekly scalp DPC. Total RNA was isolated from whole blood that had not been fractionated. Sequenced here: whole blood, sampled in connection with sensitization to the hapten diphenylcyclopropenone (DPC). The receptor set was obtained from a woman in her thirties or forties with alopecia areata. Some clones in this sample may be carry-over from other donors' samples.

This clonotype has just one count. The rearrangement links TRBV28 to TRBJ2-1, with 9 bases aligning to TRBD2. Per the germline V gene, CDR1 is MDHEN and CDR2 is SYDVKM. V shed 3 bases, J shed 1 base, and the junction held 1 base outside the gene matches. CDR3 length: 15 amino acids. Written as DNA, the CDR3 is TGTGCCAGCAGTTTGCGGGAGGGGTCCTACAATGAGCAGTTCTTC. Its translation: CASSLREGSYNEQFF.

The V call is TRBV29-1, the J call TRBJ2-5; D may be TRBD1 (5 bases). This CDR3 region has 12 residues. Trimming stripped 4 bases from V and 2 bases from J, with 8 bases between. In germline, CDR1 is SQVTM, CDR2 ANQGSEA. CDR3 in DNA: TGCAGCGTTGGACAGTCTCAAGAGACCCAGTACTTC. Residues: CSVGQSQETQYF.

This clonotype was picked up a small number of times. The chain couples TRBV9 to TRBJ1-2; D uncertain. Looked up from germline, CDR1 is SGDLS and CDR2 is YYNGEE. Trimming cost V 0 bases and J 5 bases, with 8 bases left between them. This CDR3 contains 13 residues. The CDR3 region is CASSVATEYGYTF. CDR3 in DNA: TGTGCCAGCAGCGTAGCTACAGAGTATGGCTACACCTTC.

This clonotype was observed at least ten times. The chain carries TRBV11-2 and TRBJ1-4, with D unresolved. Germline-derived CDR1 and CDR2 are SGHAT and FQNNGV. V shed 5 bases and J shed 7 bases, with 14 bases lying between them. The CDR3 sequence is 14 residues long. The CDR3 spells CASSPVRRSEKLFF. CDR3 DNA: TGTGCCAGCAGCCCCGTCCGTCGCAGTGAAAAACTGTTTTTT. Full variable domain (remainder filled in from reference TRBV11-2 and TRBJ1-4): EAGVAQSPRYKIIEKRQSVAFWCNPISGHATLYWYQQILGQGPKLLIQFQNNGVVDDSQLPKDRFSAERLKGVDSTLKIQPAKLEDSAVYLCASSPVRRSEKLFFGSGTQLSVL.

There are many counts of this clonotype. The J gene is TRBJ1-5, the V gene TRBV28, with D possibly being TRBD1 (6 bases). Trimming took off 3 bases at V and 6 bases at J, with 12 bases between the two ends. The CDR3 has 14 amino acids. Germline CDR1 is MDHEN and CDR2 is SYDVKM. The CDR3 DNA reads as TGTGCCAGCAGTTTGTCGGGGGGCGGTCAGCCCCAGCATTTT. Translated: CASSLSGGGQPQHF.

V usage is TRBV29-1 and J usage is TRBJ2-1; D gene ambiguous. The CDR3 contains 15 residues. Per the germline V gene, CDR1 is SQVTM and CDR2 is ANQGSEA. V lost 6 bases, J lost 1 base, and 16 bases lay in between. DNA for the CDR3: TGCAGCGTCGGTGGGGATAGTAGTTCCTACAATGAGCAGTTCTTC. Amino acid sequence: CSVGGDSSSYNEQFF.

The V gene is TRBV6-2 or TRBV6-3, the J gene TRBJ2-2, with TRBD1 matching over 10 bases. The CDR3 consists of 17 residues. CDR1 is MNHEY and CDR2 is SVGEGT in the germline V gene. Trimming removed 5 bases from V and 1 base from J; junction bases left unmatched: 7. The DNA of the CDR3 is TGTGCCAGCAGTCCCGTGCGGGACAGGGGGAACACCGGGGAGCTGTTTTTT. Residues: CASSPVRDRGNTGELFF.

This clonotype was seen a handful of times. The chain uses TRBV20-1 and TRBJ2-1, with 11 bases matching TRBD2. The CDR3 is 13 residues long. V shed 6 bases, J shed 7 bases, and the junction held 5 bases outside the gene matches. Germline V gene data show CDR1 as DFQATT and CDR2 as SNEGSKA (reference sequence). CDR3 DNA sequence: TGCAGTGCCCCCCTAGCGGGAGGTAATGAGCAGTTCTTC. The encoded protein is CSAPLAGGNEQFF.

In this sample, this clonotype turned up many times. The rearrangement uses TRBV7-8 and TRBJ2-1; 10 positions agree with TRBD2. Germline values: CDR1 SGHVS, CDR2 FQNEAQ. The CDR3 spans 15 residues. V lost 6 bases, J lost 2 bases, and 4 bases stayed unmatched. The CDR3 loop is CASSPGLAPYNEQFF. CDR3 DNA sequence: TGTGCCAGCAGTCCGGGACTAGCGCCCTACAATGAGCAGTTCTTC.

Only a few counts were recorded for this clonotype. The J gene is TRBJ2-2, the V gene TRBV3-1, with TRBD2 matching over 11 bases. Losses at the gene ends were 4 bases for V and 5 bases for J; bases not matched to a gene: 0. Looked up from germline, CDR1 is LGHDT and CDR2 is YNNKEL (reference sequence). This CDR3 comprises 14 residues. The CDR3 region has the DNA TGTGCCAGCAGCCCTAGCGGGAGGACCGGGGAGCTGTTTTTT. Protein: CASSPSGRTGELFF.

V is TRBV10-3 and J is TRBJ1-5; D may be TRBD1 (6 bases). Per the germline V gene, CDR1 is ENHRY and CDR2 is SYGVKD. The CDR3 has 15 residues. With 6 bases removed from V and 7 bases from J, the gap between germline ends came to 19 bases. The chain's CDR3 is CAIRPAGGGAQPQHF. For the CDR3, the DNA is TGTGCCATCAGGCCTGCGGGGGGCGGGGCCCAGCCCCAGCATTTT.

This rearrangement joins TRBV30 to TRBJ1-1; TRBD1 might be the D (5 bases). The V gene's germline CDR1 is GTSNPN and CDR2 SVGIG (reference sequence). CDR3 length: 14 amino acids. The V and J ends lost 2 bases and 5 bases respectively, with 15 bases between them. The CDR3 loop is CAWSPPPGGTEAFF. The CDR3 DNA is TGTGCCTGGAGTCCGCCCCCGGGGGGAACTGAAGCTTTCTTT.

This clonotype was found a few times. The V and J genes are TRBV19 and TRBJ2-1; weak D call: TRBD1 (6 bases). V was trimmed by 3 bases and J by 13 bases, leaving 13 bases between them. Germline CDR1 reads LNHDA; CDR2 reads SQIVND (reference sequence). This CDR3 is 12 amino acids long. The DNA of the CDR3 is TGTGCCAGTAGTATGGGGGCCAGTCTCCAGTTCTTC. It yields the protein CASSMGASLQFF.